The clone carrying this TCR beta chain came up a few times. The V end was cut by 1 base, the J end by 3 bases, with 10 bases between. Germline CDR1 reads SGHTA; CDR2 reads FQGNSA. The CDR3 is 14 amino acids. From the RT-PCR reads, TCRdb called clonotypes with MiXCR, one entry per CDR3 protein. The repertoire includes almost 700,000 distinct CDR3 sequences, 14% of them detected once, and 3.6% sits in the top ten. This chain connects TRBV7-2 to TRBJ2-7; TRBD1 might be the D (5 bases). The sequence derives from a female donor in good health, serving as a healthy control. Sequencing was carried out using memory CD4+ T cells from blood. The chain's CDR3 is CASSLVQGDYEQYF. The CDR3 region has the DNA TGTGCCAGCAGCTTAGTGCAAGGGGACTACGAGCAGTACTTC.